The rows below give T cell receptor beta chains drawn from one sample of a study of CD4 T cells in relation to SARS-CoV-2 and coronaviruses. These TCRs are of unknown antigen specificity. Clones were sequenced by immunoSEQ multiplex PCR, and TCRdb holds only the in-frame ones, with some missing. This table holds roughly 25,000 clones, roughly 76% found once. Sequencing input: CD4+ T cells from PBMCs, cultured in vitro. These receptors originate from a human donor in good health. Each CDR3 is given without its conserved first and last residue.

v_gene	j_gene	CDR3aa
TRBV3-1/TRBV3-2	TRBJ2-3	ASSQELGRLTTDTQY
TRBV3-1/TRBV3-2	TRBJ2-7	ASSQDRRGRIEQY
TRBV9	TRBJ2-2	ASSVLGAVTGELF
TRBV9	TRBJ2-5	ASSVAPSQGTVQETQY
TRBV4-1	TRBJ2-1	ASSQAGLGIEEEQF
TRBV9	TRBJ1-3	ASSETGTYSGNTIY
TRBV6-6	TRBJ1-1	ASPKTDMNTEAF
TRBV6-2/TRBV6-3	TRBJ2-1	ASSWPRDSQLEQF
TRBV3-1/TRBV3-2	TRBJ2-3	ALTGGRGGTDTQY
TRBV11-3	TRBJ2-5	ASSQRTEETQY
TRBV5-1	TRBJ2-5	ASSLEGTRGETQY
TRBV6-5	TRBJ2-2	ASMSTSNTGELF
TRBV18	TRBJ1-5	ASSLPNQPQH
TRBV5-6	TRBJ2-2	ASSFWGANTGELF
TRBV5-4	TRBJ2-3	ASSLRGGTDTQY
TRBV7-8	TRBJ2-1	ASSLVLAGYNEQF
TRBV3-1/TRBV3-2	TRBJ1-1	ASSYRGDTEAF
TRBV11-2	TRBJ2-5	ASSLGRETQY
TRBV18	TRBJ1-1	ASSPGQGSEAF
TRBV23-1	TRBJ2-2	ASSQTGYRGCTGELF
TRBV6-5	TRBJ1-1	ASTKVLWNTEAF
TRBV19	TRBJ2-6	ASNGGRASFSGANVLT
TRBV18	TRBJ2-3	ASSPPSTSRDTQY
TRBV5-1	TRBJ2-7	ASSLELAGSEQY
TRBV12-5	TRBJ1-4	ASGEGIGDEKLF
TRBV6-2/TRBV6-3	TRBJ1-6	ASSSQGVDSSPLH
TRBV10-2	TRBJ2-1	ASRSVTSPSEQF
TRBV6-5	TRBJ2-7	ASSYSPRTGWEQY
TRBV6-4	TRBJ2-7	ASRIGTPGQSYEQY
TRBV6-4	TRBJ1-3	ASSDGEAGNTIY
TRBV2	TRBJ2-1	ASSEKRTLRGEQF
TRBV5-1	TRBJ2-5	ASSWGWSSGNYQETQY
TRBV7-3	TRBJ2-7	ASSLRSGQNYEQY
TRBV19	TRBJ1-1	ASSQGSFPEAF
TRBV7-9	TRBJ2-3	ASSPRAEPLSTDTQY
TRBV18	TRBJ1-1	ASSSYGPGNTEAF
TRBV13	TRBJ2-7	ASRDNRGAYEQY
TRBV2	TRBJ2-5	AGSGLAGQETQY
TRBV5-1	TRBJ1-1	ASSLGQTNTEAF
TRBV7-2	TRBJ2-3	ASSRKTSDTDTQY
TRBV5-1	TRBJ2-3	ASREGTSSTDTQY
TRBV2	TRBJ1-6	ASSSTGGRGSPLH
TRBV5-4	TRBJ2-1	ASRWDNEQF
TRBV2	TRBJ2-4	ASQLAQQGLNIQY
TRBV5-6	TRBJ1-6	ASSLGLGPIGSPLH
TRBV5-4	TRBJ2-7	ASSSLGRGVYEQY
TRBV12-5	TRBJ2-3	ASGRTSGSDTQY
TRBV5-1	TRBJ2-5	ASSWGTSGTQETQY
TRBV6-2/TRBV6-3	TRBJ2-1	ASSYYAGGDNEQF
TRBV3-1/TRBV3-2	TRBJ2-2	ASSQSYGGAGELF
TRBV19	TRBJ2-7	ASSTGGDSYEQY
TRBV19	TRBJ2-3	ASSMAAGSTDTQY
TRBV2	TRBJ1-5	ASSASGGVLPQH
TRBV5-3	TRBJ2-7	ARSSSRDSRY
TRBV4-1	TRBJ2-1	ASSQDSGGANEQF
TRBV6-1	TRBJ2-3	ASSEAGPLPHGHTQY
TRBV10-3	TRBJ1-6	ATQTGPYNSPLH